This entry lists 9 T cell receptor beta chains sequenced from one sample in a study of CD8 T cells in Susac syndrome. Reverse transcription used about 0.5 to 1 ug RNA and random hexamers. MiXCR was run by TCRdb on the immunoSEQ multiplex PCR reads, yielding one entry per CDR3 protein. The data contain approximately 120,000 distinct CDR3 sequences, over 85% of them singletons. Sequencing was performed on CD8+ T cells from PBMCs. Receptors were obtained from a human donor with multiple sclerosis.

The J gene is TRBJ2-1, the V gene TRBV9, with 8 bases lining up with TRBD1. Germline loops: CDR1 SGDLS, CDR2 YYNGEE. V was pared by 0 bases and J by 0 bases, with 2 bases of the junction left unmatched. The CDR3 covers 16 residues. The CDR3 DNA reads TGTGCCAGCAGCGTAGTCGGGACAGGCTCCTACAATGAGCAGTTCTTC. Protein product: CASSVVGTGSYNEQFF.

The V call is TRBV6-5, the J call TRBJ2-3; TRBD1 aligns across 7 bases. The V segment lost 6 bases and the J segment 6 bases; nucleotides outside the gene matches: 12. CDR3 length equals 15 residues. CDR1 is MNHEY, CDR2 SVGAGI, per germline. CDR3 region: CASSIDRVVQDTQYF. The CDR3, as DNA: TGTGCCAGCAGCATAGACAGGGTCGTACAGGATACGCAGTATTTT.

The chain combines TRBV6-2 or TRBV6-3 with TRBJ2-7; either TRBD1 or TRBD2 may fit D (7 bases each). The germline V and J ends were trimmed by 3 bases and 2 bases, with 17 bases remaining between them. Per the germline V gene, CDR1 is MNHEY and CDR2 is SVGEGT. The CDR3 is 16 amino acids. The CDR3 sequence: CASSYSGRGHPYEQYV. For the CDR3, the DNA is TGTGCCAGCAGTTATAGTGGGAGGGGGCACCCCTACGAGCAGTACGTC.

This clonotype was observed once. The rearrangement joins TRBV5-1 to TRBJ2-7, with 7 positions matching TRBD1. CDR1 is SGHRS, CDR2 YFSETQ, per germline. After removal of 3 bases from V and 4 bases from J, the junction contained 10 bases not matched to a gene. The CDR3 spans 15 residues. CDR3 nucleotides: TGCGCCAGCAGCTCCGAAGTAGGGGGCGGTTACGAGCAGTACTTC. Translating it yields CASSSEVGGGYEQYF.

This chain uses TRBV27 with TRBJ1-2; possible D gene TRBD1, 5 bases. The CDR3 sequence is 14 residues long. Germline-derived CDR1 and CDR2 are MNHEY and SMNVEV (reference sequence). With 0 bases removed from V and 7 bases from J, the gap between germline ends came to 12 bases. The CDR3 sequence: CASSLSRQGRGYTF. The DNA for the CDR3 is TGTGCCAGCAGTTTATCGCGGCAGGGTCGTGGCTACACCTTC.

The chain joins TRBV5-1 to TRBJ2-7; D uncertain. This CDR3 contains 11 residues. Trimming pared 4 bases from V and 3 bases from J, leaving 5 bases between. Germline V lookup: CDR1 SGHRS, CDR2 YFSETQ. The CDR3 coding sequence is TGCGCCAGCAGCGAGAACTACGAGCAGTACTTC. Amino acid sequence: CASSENYEQYF.

The chain joins TRBV5-4 to TRBJ2-5; possibly TRBD2 for D (7 bases). Germline CDR1 and CDR2: SGHNT and YYREEE (reference sequence). The CDR3 is made up of 15 amino acids. The germline V and J ends were trimmed by 5 bases and 2 bases, with 16 bases remaining between them. This CDR3 is CASRIWGGGQETQYF. DNA of the CDR3: TGTGCCAGCAGGATATGGGGGGGCGGGCAAGAGACCCAGTACTTC.

This sequence joins TRBV25-1 and TRBJ1-1, with a weak D call TRBD1 (5 bases). Trimming cost V 1 base and J 5 bases, with 8 bases left between them. This CDR3 contains 13 residues. The germline V gene encodes CDR1 MGHDK and CDR2 SYGVNS. CDR3 sequence (DNA): TGTGCCAGCAGTGAATGGGGGAAGACTGAAGCTTTCTTT. It is translated as CASSEWGKTEAFF.

The rearrangement links TRBV3-1 to TRBJ2-5; no reliable D call. The V end was cut by 7 bases, the J end by 0 bases, with 18 bases between. The CDR3 loop spans 16 amino acids. Germline V gene sequence: CDR1 LGHDT, CDR2 YNNKEL (reference sequence). The CDR3 here is CASNDVKTKYQETQYF. The CDR3 DNA reads as TGTGCCAGCAACGACGTCAAGACGAAGTACCAAGAGACCCAGTACTTC.